This paragraph covers one T cell receptor beta chain sequence. Its antigen is unidentified. Deletions cut 3 bases from V and 12 bases from J, with 6 bases between. The V gene's germline CDR1 is SEHNR and CDR2 FQNEAQ (reference sequence). The length of the CDR3 is 11 residues. Scientists made TCR beta libraries using quantitative 5'-RACE with molecular barcodes. TCRdb processed the 5' RACE reads anew with MiXCR; each CDR3 protein has one entry. The sample lists about 150,000 distinct CDR3 sequences, about 42% occurring once. This record comes from a study of CD8 T cells in ankylosing spondylitis. General observations from the study: Prior work had noted some motif variants in reactive arthritis blood and synovial fluid. Several highly homologous variants formed a TCR beta motif that appeared characteristic of ankylosing spondylitis blood.

The V gene is TRBV7-9, the J gene TRBJ1-6; D unresolved. This clonotype was sampled from a male donor with ankylosing spondylitis. Sequencing was done on a sample of synovial fluid, either unsorted or a sorted T cell fraction (not recorded which). CDR3 amino acids: CASSLDGPLHF. Written as DNA, the CDR3 is TGTGCCAGCAGCTTGGACGGACCCCTCCACTTT.